Following are 26 T cell receptor beta chains from one sample sequenced in a study of neurological immune-mediated disorders. The time point was: longitudinal time-point 2. TCRdb independently ran MiXCR on the 5' RACE reads; one entry per CDR3 protein. The repertoire includes roughly 60,000 distinct CDR3 sequences, more than 8% of them detected once, and around 12% sits in the top ten. The sequenced material came from PBMCs. These receptors all come from a young man in good health.

The table lists this clonotype with many counts. V is TRBV6-6 and J is TRBJ2-7; 8 bases match TRBD1. The V gene's germline CDR1 is MNHNY and CDR2 SVGAGI (reference sequence). The CDR3 is 16 residues long. The junction had 10 bases not matched to a gene; V was cut back by 2 bases and J by 4 bases. DNA for the CDR3: TGTGCCAGCAGTTACCCAGGGGCTCAGGGGGCGTACGAGCAGTACTTC. It specifies CASSYPGAQGAYEQYF.

This clonotype has ten or more counts. This chain joins TRBV27 and TRBJ2-7, with a tentative D call TRBD1 (6 bases). V lost 2 bases and J 3 bases, leaving 11 bases between the germline ends. This CDR3 has 14 amino acids. Germline V CDR1 and CDR2: MNHEY, SMNVEV (reference sequence). For the CDR3, the DNA is TGTGCCAGCAGTTTACTGGGACAAAGCTACGAGCAGTACTTC. This gives the protein CASSLLGQSYEQYF.

This clonotype was seen repeatedly, ten times or more. The J gene is TRBJ2-3, the V gene TRBV5-1; D gene ambiguous. This CDR3 is 13 amino acids long. Germline CDR1 and CDR2: SGHRS and YFSETQ. V was shortened by 1 base and J by 1 base, with 4 bases between the two germline ends. CDR3 sequence reads: CASSLSGTDTQYF. The CDR3 bases are TGCGCCAGCAGCTTGTCAGGCACAGATACGCAGTATTTT.

This clonotype was detected many times. The chain has TRBV9 and TRBJ2-7; D not resolved. CDR3 length: 15 amino acids. V was shortened by 0 bases and J by 0 bases, with 10 bases between the two germline ends. Germline V lookup: CDR1 SGDLS, CDR2 YYNGEE. The CDR3 DNA follows: TGTGCCAGCAGCGTAGACCAGTTCTCCTCCTACGAGCAGTACTTC. It is translated as CASSVDQFSSYEQYF.

The rearrangement uses TRBV7-8 and TRBJ2-2; unclear D gene. Trimming cost V 4 bases and J 1 base, with 13 bases left between them. This CDR3 has 16 amino acids. Looked up from germline, CDR1 is SGHVS and CDR2 is FQNEAQ. The CDR3 spells CASSSLAGWNTGELFF. For the CDR3, the DNA is TGTGCCAGCAGCTCCTTAGCTGGATGGAACACCGGGGAGCTGTTTTTT.

This clonotype appeared many times. The chain combines TRBV28 with TRBJ1-1, with D perhaps matching TRBD1 (5 bases). This CDR3 has 16 amino acids. V was pared by 1 base and J by 4 bases, with 16 bases between. CDR1 is MDHEN and CDR2 is SYDVKM in the germline V gene. The CDR3 protein is CASSLLGWGDGTEAFF. CDR3 nucleotides: TGTGCCAGCAGTTTATTGGGTTGGGGCGACGGCACTGAAGCTTTCTTT.

Ten or more counts support this clonotype. The chain combines TRBV20-1 with TRBJ1-2; D is undetermined. V gave up 5 bases and J gave up 2 bases, with 27 bases separating them. The CDR3 runs 18 residues. In germline, CDR1 is DFQATT, CDR2 SNEGSKA (reference sequence). This CDR3 reads CSAYSEGLGVPSNYGYTF. As DNA, the CDR3 is TGCAGTGCTTATTCGGAGGGCCTCGGCGTCCCCAGCAACTATGGCTACACCTTC.

At least ten counts were recorded for this clonotype. J is TRBJ2-1 and V is TRBV4-2; D ambiguous. In germline, CDR1 is LGHNA, CDR2 YNFKEQ. This CDR3 contains 12 residues. Trimming took off 0 bases at V and 12 bases at J, with 9 bases between the two ends. CDR3 sequence (DNA): TGTGCCAGCAGCCAAGATACTCGGCGGCAGTTCTTC. It encodes CASSQDTRRQFF.

A word on this clonotype: Because it lacks the conserved phenylalanine or tryptophan at the end, this CDR3 is likely a read error. The chain recombines TRBV7-3 with TRBJ1-2, with D maybe TRBD1 (5 bases). V lost 2 bases, J lost 6 bases, and 10 bases lay in between. CDR3 size: 13 residues. The germline gives CDR1 SGHTA, CDR2 FQGTGA. The CDR3: CASSLGGSDGYTL. The CDR3 DNA reads TGTGCCAGCAGCTTAGGGGGGAGCGATGGCTACACCTTA.

This clonotype was seen many times. The chain is built from TRBV9 and TRBJ1-3, with D perhaps TRBD1 (5 bases). V dropped 3 bases and J dropped 5 bases, with 9 bases sitting between them. The length of the CDR3 is 13 residues. Germline V lookup: CDR1 SGDLS, CDR2 YYNGEE. Here the CDR3 DNA reads TGTGCCAGCAGCGGGGACGGTCGAAACACCATATATTTT. It yields the protein CASSGDGRNTIYF.

In this sample, this clonotype turned up many times. The rearrangement joins TRBV11-2 to TRBJ1-2; D is perhaps TRBD1 (6 bases). This CDR3 spans 17 amino acids. Trimming removed 0 bases from V and 4 bases from J, with 18 bases in between. Germline V lookup: CDR1 SGHAT, CDR2 FQNNGV. The CDR3 region has the DNA TGTGCCAGCAGCTTAGATTGGCAAAACGGGGGCGGCTATGGCTACACCTTC. Protein sequence: CASSLDWQNGGGYGYTF.

This clonotype was counted a few times. The chain combines TRBV7-9 with TRBJ2-5; 11 positions match TRBD2. V was pared by 6 bases and J by 0 bases, with 3 bases of the junction left unmatched. The length of the CDR3 is 15 residues. Germline CDR1 reads SEHNR; CDR2 reads FQNEAQ (reference sequence). CDR3: CASRLTSGDQETQYF. The CDR3 coding sequence is TGTGCCAGCAGGCTGACTAGCGGGGACCAAGAGACCCAGTACTTC.

This clonotype was counted ten times or more. The CDR3 nucleotides are TGTGCCACCAGTGATACAGGGGGCAGCTACGAGCAGTACTTC. This encodes CATSDTGGSYEQYF. The J gene is TRBJ2-7, the V gene TRBV24-1; 9 bases agree with TRBD1. From germline, CDR1 is KGHDR and CDR2 SFDVKD. The trim removed 3 bases at V and 3 bases at J, leaving 2 bases unmatched. The CDR3 is made up of 14 amino acids.

Ten or more counts support this clonotype. The gene calls are TRBV5-1 and TRBJ2-7; TRBD1 agrees at 9 bases. The germline CDR1 and CDR2 sequences are SGHRS and YFSETQ. The CDR3 is 15 amino acids. V shed 5 bases and J 1 base; nucleotides not matched to a gene: 7. The chain's CDR3 is CASRTPGTGSYEQYF. CDR3 bases: TGCGCCAGCAGAACCCCCGGGACAGGGTCCTACGAGCAGTACTTC.

This clonotype was counted ten times or more. This sequence joins TRBV7-2 and TRBJ1-1; unclear D gene. CDR3 length: 15 residues. CDR1 is SGHTA, CDR2 FQGNSA, per germline. V was clipped by 1 base and J by 0 bases, with 9 bases between them. CDR3 protein: CASSLGPGVNTEAFF. The CDR3 DNA reads TGTGCCAGCAGCTTAGGTCCGGGTGTGAACACTGAAGCTTTCTTT.

This clonotype appeared many times. The rearrangement links TRBV30 to TRBJ2-7; perhaps TRBD2 as D (5 bases). Trimming shortened V by 1 base and J by 2 bases, and 30 bases separated the two germline ends. The CDR3 is 20 residues long. Germline CDR1 GTSNPN, CDR2 SVGIG (reference sequence). This chain's CDR3 is CAWSGTVAGEFQQSAYEQYF. The CDR3 coding sequence is TGTGCCTGGAGTGGAACGGTAGCCGGGGAATTTCAACAGTCCGCCTACGAGCAGTACTTC.

This clonotype was counted many times. V and J are TRBV3-1 and TRBJ2-7; D is possibly TRBD2 (7 bases). Trimming took 2 bases from V and 3 from J, leaving 14 bases between them. The CDR3 has 15 residues. Looked up from germline, CDR1 is LGHDT and CDR2 is YNNKEL (reference sequence). The DNA for the CDR3 is TGTGCCAGCAGCCAAAGGGGGAGGGCCCTCTACGAGCAGTACTTC. Amino acids: CASSQRGRALYEQYF.

This clonotype was counted many times. The chain carries TRBV4-2 and TRBJ1-2; weak D call: TRBD1 (6 bases). Germline V lookup: CDR1 LGHNA, CDR2 YNFKEQ. V was cut by 6 bases and J by 4 bases, with 15 bases left in between. There are 14 residues in the CDR3. The CDR3 DNA reads TGTGCCAGCAGGCCCCAGACAGGAATCTATGGCTACACCTTC. It yields the protein CASRPQTGIYGYTF.

There are many counts of this clonotype. The J gene is TRBJ2-5, the V gene TRBV5-1, with TRBD2 matching 10 bases. J lost 1 base, V lost 0 bases, and 3 bases had no gene match. Germline CDR1 is SGHRS and CDR2 is YFSETQ. This CDR3 has 16 residues. The CDR3 here is CASSLGSGGRQETQYF. The CDR3 nucleotides are TGCGCCAGCAGCTTGGGTAGCGGGGGGCGCCAAGAGACCCAGTACTTC.

CDR3 DNA sequence: TGTGCCAGCAGTGCTAGGACTAGCGGGAGGATTGGATCAGATACGCAGTATTTT. Translated: CASSARTSGRIGSDTQYF. The V gene is TRBV6-1, the J gene TRBJ2-3, with 14 positions matching TRBD2. CDR3 length: 18 amino acids. J lost 4 bases, V lost 4 bases, and 10 bases had no gene match. CDR1 is MNHNS and CDR2 is SASEGT in the germline V gene.

In this sample, this clonotype turned up many times. V is TRBV20-1 and J is TRBJ1-3, with 9 positions matching TRBD1. Trimming took 4 bases from V and 0 from J; bases not matched to a gene: 13. This CDR3 contains 18 residues. From germline, CDR1 is DFQATT and CDR2 SNEGSKA (reference sequence). The CDR3 DNA is TGCAGTGCTACGAAGGCCCCTGGGACAGGGAGCTCTGGAAACACCATATATTTT. The encoded protein is CSATKAPGTGSSGNTIYF.

As to this clonotype: At one of its ends the junction is not consistent with the germline gene, which may arise from a read error. The CDR3 is CSSSPSGTLNTVELFF. The CDR3 DNA sequence: TGTTCCAGCAGCCCCTCCGGGACACTGAACACCGTGGAGCTGTTTTTT. This chain links TRBV6-2 or TRBV6-3 with TRBJ2-2, with D maybe TRBD1 (6 bases). CDR1 MNHEY and CDR2 SVGEGT come from the germline V gene. The CDR3 contains 16 residues.

This clonotype was counted many times. The CDR3: CASSLAGGQPQHF. The CDR3 nucleotides are TGTGCCAGCAGTTTAGCAGGGGGACAGCCCCAGCATTTT. This sequence joins TRBV27 and TRBJ1-5; 7 bases are shared with TRBD1. The CDR3 loop spans 13 amino acids. J was trimmed by 7 bases and V by 2 bases; bases with no gene match: 2. CDR1 MNHEY and CDR2 SMNVEV come from the germline V gene (reference sequence).

In this sample, this clonotype turned up many times. The V and J genes are TRBV6-1 and TRBJ2-7; D tentatively fits TRBD1 or TRBD2 (5 bases each). Germline CDR1 reads MNHNS; CDR2 reads SASEGT. Trimming cost V 3 bases and J 1 base, with 13 bases left between them. There are 15 residues in the CDR3. CDR3 DNA: TGTGCCAGCAGTGAGCAATGGGACGGATCCTACGAGCAGTACTTC. Its translation is CASSEQWDGSYEQYF.

There are many counts of this clonotype. The chain recombines TRBV20-1 with TRBJ1-1; 10 bases line up with TRBD1. Germline-derived CDR1 and CDR2 are DFQATT and SNEGSKA (reference sequence). This CDR3 region has 16 residues. The junction had 14 bases not matched to a gene; V was cut back by 6 bases and J by 4 bases. DNA for the CDR3: TGCAGTGCAAGCCGGGACAGGGGTATGGTAAGCACTGAAGCTTTCTTT. This sequence encodes CSASRDRGMVSTEAFF.

This clonotype was seen ten or more times. Here the CDR3 DNA reads TGTGCCAGCAGCGTAATGCTGAACACTGAAGCTTTCTTT. The encoded protein is CASSVMLNTEAFF. This chain uses TRBV9 with TRBJ1-1; no definite D call. Trimming removed 1 base from V and 0 bases from J, with 4 bases in between. CDR3 length: 13 amino acids. The germline gives CDR1 SGDLS, CDR2 YYNGEE.